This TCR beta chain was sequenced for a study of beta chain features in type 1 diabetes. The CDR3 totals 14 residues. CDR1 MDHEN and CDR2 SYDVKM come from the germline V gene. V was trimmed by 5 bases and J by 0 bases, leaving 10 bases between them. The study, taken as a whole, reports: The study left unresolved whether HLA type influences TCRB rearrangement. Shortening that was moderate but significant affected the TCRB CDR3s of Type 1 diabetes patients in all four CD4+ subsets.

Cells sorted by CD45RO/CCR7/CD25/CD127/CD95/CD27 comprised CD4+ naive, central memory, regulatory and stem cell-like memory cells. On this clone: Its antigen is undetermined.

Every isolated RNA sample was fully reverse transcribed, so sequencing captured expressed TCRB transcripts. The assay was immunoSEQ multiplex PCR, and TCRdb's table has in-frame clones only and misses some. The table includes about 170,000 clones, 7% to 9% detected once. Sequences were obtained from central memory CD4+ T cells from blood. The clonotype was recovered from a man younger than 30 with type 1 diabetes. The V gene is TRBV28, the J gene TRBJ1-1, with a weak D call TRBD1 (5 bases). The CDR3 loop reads CASSRTSMNTEAFF. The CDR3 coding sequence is TGTGCCAGCAGTCGGACATCCATGAACACTGAAGCTTTCTTT.